What follows is one T cell receptor beta chain and its context. Its antigen is as yet unknown. The sample belongs to a study of cytomegalovirus exposure and HLA in healthy donors. Findings of the study overall: Trimming of TCR beta V- and J-genes showed a link, identified in a later analysis, to a missense DCLRE1C variant. When a later analysis compared HLA-associated TCR beta chains with equally common others, the HLA-associated chains turned out to be more clonally expanded and to have lower generation probabilities.

Both 60 Vbeta primers and 13 Jbeta primers went into the PCR. Some clones are missing from TCRdb's copy, which holds only in-frame ones; the method was immunoSEQ multiplex PCR. The repertoire has approximately 150,000 clones, just under 80% of them found once; the top ten carry around 1.5%. This receptor was identified in a woman under 30 in good health and CMV-seronegative. Material for sequencing was PBMCs.

The DNA of the CDR3 is TGTGCCAGCATCCCTAGCGGGACGGAGACCCAGTACTTC. It translates to CASIPSGTETQYF. The rearrangement uses TRBV28 and TRBJ2-5; TRBD2 agrees at 9 bases. There are 13 residues in the CDR3. Unmatched junction bases numbered 5, after V lost 7 bases and J lost 5 bases. Germline-derived CDR1 and CDR2 are MDHEN and SYDVKM.